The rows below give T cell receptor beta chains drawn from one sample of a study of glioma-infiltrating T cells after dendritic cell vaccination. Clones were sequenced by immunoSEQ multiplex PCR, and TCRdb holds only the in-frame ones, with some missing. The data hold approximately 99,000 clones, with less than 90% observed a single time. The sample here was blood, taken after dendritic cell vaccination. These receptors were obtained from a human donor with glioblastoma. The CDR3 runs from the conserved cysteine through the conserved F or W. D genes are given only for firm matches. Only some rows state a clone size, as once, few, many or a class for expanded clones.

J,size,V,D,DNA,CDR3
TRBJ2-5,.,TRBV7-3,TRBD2,TGTGCCAGCAGCCCGGGGGGGAAAGAAGAGACCCAGTACTTC,CASSPGGKEETQYF
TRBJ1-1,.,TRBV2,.,TGTGCCAGCAGGGAGGACAGTACAAACACTGAAGCTTTCTTT,CASREDSTNTEAFF
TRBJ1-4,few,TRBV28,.,TGTGCCAGCAGTTTCCCCGGGGGAAAGGGTGAAAAACTGTTTTTT,CASSFPGGKGEKLFF
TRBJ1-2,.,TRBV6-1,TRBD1,TGTGCCAGCAGTGAGGGACAGAACTATGGCTACACCTTC,CASSEGQNYGYTF
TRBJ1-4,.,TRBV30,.,TGTGCCTGGAGTGTAGGGGGAGCGAATGAAAAACTGTTTTTT,CAWSVGGANEKLFF
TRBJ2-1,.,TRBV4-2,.,TGTGCCAGCAGCCAAGACAGGAATGAGCAGTTCTTC,CASSQDRNEQFF
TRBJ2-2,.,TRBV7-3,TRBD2,TGTGCCAGCAGCTTAGCCCCGACTAGCGGGGGGTTCTTTGGAACCGGGGAGCTGTTTTTT,CASSLAPTSGGFFGTGELFF
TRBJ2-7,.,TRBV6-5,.,TGTGCCAGCACAGGAGGGAGTCGGTACGAGCAGTACTTC,CASTGGSRYEQYF
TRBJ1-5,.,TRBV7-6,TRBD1,TGTGCCAGCAGCTTAGACCCGCCGGGACAGGGAAAGATTTATAGCAATCAGCCCCAGCATTTT,CASSLDPPGQGKIYSNQPQHF
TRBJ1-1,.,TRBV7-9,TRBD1,TGTGCCAGCAGCTTGACCGGGACAGGGTACGGTGAAGCTTTCTTT,CASSLTGTGYGEAFF
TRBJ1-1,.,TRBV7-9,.,TGTGCCAGCAGCTTAGGTGGCAGGGGCACTGAAGCTTTCTTT,CASSLGGRGTEAFF
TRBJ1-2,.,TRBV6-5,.,TGTGCCAGCAGTTATTTATCGACGGGCTATGGCTACACCTTC,CASSYLSTGYGYTF
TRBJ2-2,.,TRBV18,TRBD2,TGTGCCAGCTCACCGGGACTAGCGGGAGGCACCGGGGAGCTGTTTTTT,CASSPGLAGGTGELFF
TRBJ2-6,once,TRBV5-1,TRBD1,TGCGCCAGCAGCCAGCGGGGACAGGGGGCTGGGGCCAACGTCCTGACTTTC,CASSQRGQGAGANVLTF
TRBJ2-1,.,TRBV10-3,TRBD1,TGTGCCATCAAGAAGGTGGGGGACAGGGGTAATGAGCAGTTCTTC,CAIKKVGDRGNEQFF
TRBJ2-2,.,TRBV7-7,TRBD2,TGTGCTAGCAGCCCCCACCCGGGACTAGCGGGGTCGAACACCGGGGAGCTGTTTTTT,CASSPHPGLAGSNTGELFF
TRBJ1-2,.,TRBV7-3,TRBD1,TGTGCCAGCAGCTTGAATGTTAGGCAGGGGGCCTTTAACTATGGCTACACCTTC,CASSLNVRQGAFNYGYTF
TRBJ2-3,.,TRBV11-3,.,TGTGCCAGCAGCCTACAGGGGACTAGCACAGATACGCAGTATTTT,CASSLQGTSTDTQYF
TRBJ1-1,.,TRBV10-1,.,TGCGCCAGCAGTGAACACAGGAGTTTGAACACTGAAGCTTTCTTT,CASSEHRSLNTEAFF
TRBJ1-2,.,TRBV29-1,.,TGCAGCGTTGAACTTCCGGGACAAAGATACTATGGCTACACCTTC,CSVELPGQRYYGYTF
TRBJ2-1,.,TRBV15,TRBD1,TGTGCCACCAGCCGGGGACAGGGGTACAATGAGCAGTTCTTC,CATSRGQGYNEQFF
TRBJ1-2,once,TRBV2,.,TGTGCCAGCAGTGAAGCTCAGGGGACGAACGGCTACACCTTC,CASSEAQGTNGYTF
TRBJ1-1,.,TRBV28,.,TGTGCCAGCAGTCCACCGACAGTCTACTTTGAAGCTTTCTTT,CASSPPTVYFEAFF
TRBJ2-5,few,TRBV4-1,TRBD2,TGCGCCAGCAGCCAACCAATGGGACTAGCGGGAGTCGGCGATGAGACCCAGTACTTC,CASSQPMGLAGVGDETQYF
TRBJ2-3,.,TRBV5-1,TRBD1,TGCGCCAGCCGTCGGGACAGGGGGCACGGAGATACGCAGTATTTT,CASRRDRGHGDTQYF
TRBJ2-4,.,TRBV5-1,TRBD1,TGCGCCAGCAGCTTTGACGGGACAGGAAACATTCAGTACTTC,CASSFDGTGNIQYF
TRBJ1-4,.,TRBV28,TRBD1,TGTGCCAGCCGACAGGGGAGTGAAAAACTGTTTTTT,CASRQGSEKLFF
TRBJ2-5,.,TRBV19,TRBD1,TGTGCCAGTAGTATTGGACAGGGACAAGAGACCCAGTACTTC,CASSIGQGQETQYF
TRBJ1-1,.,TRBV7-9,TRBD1,TGTGCCAGCAGCTCGCTCTGGGAACAGGGGTCGGGTGAAGCTTTCTTT,CASSSLWEQGSGEAFF
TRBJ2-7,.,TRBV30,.,TGTGCCTGGAGTGCAGGGCCCGAGCAGTACTTC,CAWSAGPEQYF